The 21 T cell receptor beta chains below were found in one sample sequenced in a study of cytomegalovirus exposure and HLA in healthy donors. PCR primers comprised 60 Vbeta and 13 Jbeta primers. Assay: immunoSEQ multiplex PCR; the TCRdb copy retains only in-frame clones and omits some. There are around 190,000 clones in the sample; about four fifths occur only once, and over 12% lies in the top ten. The source material was PBMCs. The origin of the receptors is a woman in her thirties in good health and CMV-seropositive.

This clone has a handful of counts. The chain employs TRBV19 and TRBJ1-1; 7 bases align to TRBD1. CDR1 is LNHDA and CDR2 is SQIVND in the germline V gene (reference sequence). V trimming: 4 bases; J trimming: 5 bases; junction bases outside the gene matches: 4. The length of the CDR3 is 13 residues. The CDR3 coding sequence is TGTGCCAGTAGTACAGGGGGTCTTACTGAAGCTTTCTTT. It yields the protein CASSTGGLTEAFF.

The V call is TRBV7-9, the J call TRBJ2-3; 13 bases agree with TRBD2. The CDR3 extends over 15 amino acids. V dropped 7 bases and J dropped 0; count of bases not matched to a gene: 1. Germline V lookup: CDR1 SEHNR, CDR2 FQNEAQ (reference sequence). The CDR3 DNA follows: TGTGCCAGCAAGACTAGCGGGGGGAGCACAGATACGCAGTATTTT. Residues: CASKTSGGSTDTQYF.

This chain links TRBV4-3 with TRBJ1-1, with D unresolved. The V end lost 4 bases, the J end lost 0 bases, and 9 bases lay between the germline ends. Germline loops: CDR1 LGHNA, CDR2 YSLEER. There are 14 residues in the CDR3. CDR3 amino acids: CASSPAVLNTEAFF. DNA for the CDR3: TGCGCCAGCAGCCCTGCGGTTCTGAACACTGAAGCTTTCTTT.

CDR3 sequence: CASSDFEEGREGIQYF. CDR3 bases: TGTGCCAGCAGTGACTTTGAGGAGGGCAGGGAGGGCATTCAGTACTTC. This chain joins TRBV2 and TRBJ2-4, with 7 bases fitting TRBD2. The length of the CDR3 is 16 residues. Per the germline V gene, CDR1 is SNHLY and CDR2 is FYNNEI. Unmatched junction bases numbered 14, after V lost 3 bases and J lost 9 bases.

The chain couples TRBV28 to TRBJ1-4; no clear D gene. This CDR3 region has 14 residues. V gave up 6 bases and J gave up 5 bases, with 13 bases separating them. The germline V gene encodes CDR1 MDHEN and CDR2 SYDVKM. CDR3 region: CASSAQVINEKLFF. CDR3 coding DNA: TGTGCCAGCAGCGCCCAGGTGATAAATGAAAAACTGTTTTTT.

CDR3: CATGLQGAYNEQFF. The CDR3 bases are TGTGCCACAGGCCTGCAGGGGGCGTACAATGAGCAGTTCTTC. This chain links TRBV28 with TRBJ2-1; 8 bases are shared with TRBD1. The trim removed 10 bases at V and 4 bases at J, leaving 9 bases unmatched. Germline CDR1 reads MDHEN; CDR2 reads SYDVKM. The CDR3 is made up of 14 amino acids.

This chain links TRBV29-1 with TRBJ1-1; 7 nucleotides align to TRBD1. The CDR3 length is 14 residues. V dropped 4 bases and J dropped 6; count of bases not matched to a gene: 11. Germline V gene lookup returns CDR1 SQVTM and CDR2 ANQGSEA. The CDR3 sequence is CSVAEFTGAPEAFF. The DNA for the CDR3 is TGCAGCGTTGCCGAGTTTACAGGGGCCCCTGAAGCTTTCTTT.

The gene calls are TRBV7-9 and TRBJ2-4, with 7 bases identical to TRBD1. This CDR3 is 17 amino acids long. Germline-derived CDR1 and CDR2 are SEHNR and FQNEAQ (reference sequence). The ends lost 3 bases at V and 4 bases at J; junction bases unmatched: 12. The CDR3 coding sequence is TGTGCCAGCAGCTTCATAGGCCGAGGGGACAGTAAAAACATTCAGTACTTC. This encodes CASSFIGRGDSKNIQYF.

The chain combines TRBV29-1 with TRBJ2-5; weak D call: TRBD2 (5 bases). Deletions cut 8 bases from V and 7 bases from J, with 17 bases between. CDR1 and CDR2 (germline): SQVTM, ANQGSEA. The length of the CDR3 is 12 residues. This chain's CDR3 is CSSYSRAGTQYF. The CDR3 nucleotides read TGCAGCTCGTATTCGAGGGCAGGGACCCAGTACTTC. The full variable domain, rest sourced from reference TRBV29-1 and TRBJ2-5, is SAVISQKPSRDICQRGTSLTIQCQVDSQVTMMFWYRQQPGQSLTLIATANQGSEATYESGFVIDKFPISRPNLTFSTLTVSNMSPEDSSIYLCSSYSRAGTQYFGPGTRLLVL.

There are a few counts of this clone. The chain couples TRBV6-1 to TRBJ2-5, with a weak D call TRBD2 (6 bases). The germline CDR1 and CDR2 sequences are MNHNS and SASEGT. Deletions cut 10 bases from V and 1 base from J, with 13 bases between. The CDR3 totals 13 residues. This chain's CDR3 is CATRRGVQETQYF. In nucleotides, the CDR3 is TGTGCCACAAGGAGGGGAGTCCAAGAGACCCAGTACTTC.

This chain joins TRBV6-5 and TRBJ2-3; TRBD2 matches at 8 bases. The CDR3 contains 16 residues. Trimming took 2 bases from V and 0 from J; bases not matched to a gene: 4. CDR1 and CDR2 (germline): MNHEY, SVGAGI. The CDR3 nucleotides read TGTGCCAGCAGTTACGAACTAGCGGCTAGCACAGATACGCAGTATTTT. Encoded protein: CASSYELAASTDTQYF.

This clone was seen more than once but under ten times. The chain is built from TRBV7-8 and TRBJ2-3, with 10 nucleotides matching TRBD2. V lost 5 bases and J lost 5; bases outside the gene matches: 10. Germline values: CDR1 SGHVS, CDR2 FQNEAQ. The CDR3 length is 16 residues. The CDR3 DNA is TGTGCCAGCAGCCCTAGGAGCGGGAGGGCCGAAGATACGCAGTATTTT. Protein product: CASSPRSGRAEDTQYF.

The chain joins TRBV27 to TRBJ2-7, with 9 nucleotides matching TRBD1. CDR3 length: 15 residues. The V gene's germline CDR1 is MNHEY and CDR2 SMNVEV (reference sequence). J was trimmed by 5 bases and V by 6 bases; bases with no gene match: 11. The CDR3 protein is CASSRRTGDSNEQYF. The CDR3 coding sequence is TGTGCCAGCAGCCGACGGACAGGGGATTCTAACGAGCAGTACTTC.

The table lists this clone with a count of one. The chain is built from TRBV6-1 and TRBJ1-6; D possibly corresponds to TRBD1 (5 bases). V gave up 6 bases and J gave up 6 bases, with 15 bases separating them. Germline CDR1 reads MNHNS; CDR2 reads SASEGT. The CDR3 extends over 15 amino acids. The CDR3 DNA reads TGTGCCAGCAGCCTAGAGCAGGGAGGTAATTCACCCCTCCACTTT. Translating it yields CASSLEQGGNSPLHF.

The table lists this clone with a few counts. The genes are TRBV29-1 and TRBJ2-2; the D gene is possibly TRBD2 (5 bases). The CDR3 extends over 13 amino acids. The germline V gene encodes CDR1 SQVTM and CDR2 ANQGSEA. V shed 6 bases and J shed 3 bases, with 11 bases lying between them. The CDR3 loop is CSVHPRDTGELFF. As DNA, the CDR3 is TGCAGCGTCCATCCGAGGGACACCGGGGAGCTGTTTTTT.

V is TRBV2 and J is TRBJ2-7, with D maybe TRBD1 (5 bases). CDR1 is SNHLY, CDR2 FYNNEI, per germline. This CDR3 spans 13 amino acids. Trimming took off 4 bases at V and 7 bases at J, with 14 bases between the two ends. The chain's CDR3 is CASSGDSPKEQYF. CDR3 DNA: TGTGCCAGCAGTGGTGACAGCCCTAAAGAGCAGTACTTC.

V usage is TRBV23-1 and J usage is TRBJ2-7; TRBD1 agrees at 8 bases. TRBV23-1 is an ORF, with its function uncertain. Losses at the gene ends were 5 bases for V and 2 bases for J; bases not matched to a gene: 17. The CDR3 length is 18 residues. CDR3: CASSIRDRLCVETYEQYF. CDR3 coding DNA: TGCGCCAGCAGTATCCGGGACAGGCTGTGCGTGGAAACCTACGAGCAGTACTTC.

The gene calls are TRBV7-6 and TRBJ2-5; TRBD2 matches at 12 bases. Germline assignment: CDR1 SGHVS and CDR2 FNYEAQ. J lost 4 bases, V lost 1 base, and 10 bases had no gene match. The CDR3 consists of 18 residues. The DNA of the CDR3 is TGTGCCAGCAGCTTAGGTAGACTAGCGGGGGTTTCGGGAGAGACCCAGTACTTC. Its translation: CASSLGRLAGVSGETQYF. Full variable domain (outside the CDR3, taken from reference TRBV7-6 and TRBJ2-5): GAGVSQSPRYKVTKRGQDVALRCDPISGHVSLYWYRQALGQGPEFLTYFNYEAQQDKSGLPNDRFSAERPEGSISTLTIQRTEQRDSAMYRCASSLGRLAGVSGETQYFGPGTRLLVL.

The V call is TRBV6-1, the J call TRBJ2-7, with 7 bases lining up with TRBD1. In germline, CDR1 is MNHNS, CDR2 SASEGT. The CDR3 runs 14 residues. V trimming: 2 bases; J trimming: 5 bases; junction bases outside the gene matches: 6. CDR3 sequence (DNA): TGTGCCAGCAGTGAATACAGGGGTCGGCACGAGCAGTACTTC. It specifies CASSEYRGRHEQYF.

The chain recombines TRBV6-5 with TRBJ1-2; 11 nucleotides align to TRBD1. CDR1 and CDR2 (germline): MNHEY, SVGAGI. This CDR3 is 13 amino acids long. The J segment lost 8 bases and the V segment lost 10 bases, leaving 9 bases of the junction unmatched. The DNA for the CDR3 is TGTGCCACCCGGACAGGGGGCGAAAGGGGCTACACCTTC. Translation: CATRTGGERGYTF.

This clone was counted a single time. The chain is built from TRBV2 and TRBJ1-6; 8 bases map to TRBD1. The CDR3 length is 15 residues. Germline CDR1 and CDR2: SNHLY and FYNNEI. The junction had 12 bases not matched to a gene; V was cut back by 7 bases and J by 10 bases. The CDR3 region is CASTVSKQGVSPLHF. The CDR3 DNA sequence: TGTGCCAGCACGGTTTCGAAACAGGGGGTCTCACCCCTCCACTTT.